These 28 T cell receptor beta chains were all obtained from the same sample, sequenced in a study of T cells after yellow fever vaccination. One entry per CDR3 protein results from TCRdb running MiXCR on the 5' RACE reads. The repertoire holds some 320,000 distinct CDR3 sequences, with approximately 9% as singletons. Sample: PBMCs, taken on the day of the first yellow fever vaccination. All receptors derive from a man between 18 and 29 years old who received the YFV17D yellow fever vaccine.

In this sample, this clonotype turned up a few times. V and J are TRBV5-1 and TRBJ1-4; 10 nucleotides agree with TRBD1. The length of the CDR3 is 14 residues. V gave up 4 bases and J gave up 9 bases; unmatched junction bases: 6. Germline V gene lookup returns CDR1 SGHRS and CDR2 YFSETQ. CDR3 sequence (DNA): TGCGCCAGCAGCCTCGGGACAGGGGACAAAAAACTGTTTTTT. Protein product: CASSLGTGDKKLFF.

The chain employs TRBV7-3 and TRBJ2-2; 9 nucleotides match TRBD2. Unmatched junction bases numbered 4, after V lost 5 bases and J lost 3 bases. Germline CDR1 and CDR2: SGHTA and FQGTGA. The CDR3 is made up of 15 amino acids. CDR3 sequence: CASSAGGRHTGELFF. In DNA form, the CDR3 reads TGTGCCAGCAGCGCGGGGGGGCGGCACACCGGGGAGCTGTTTTTT.

A single count supports this clonotype. The genes are TRBV29-1 and TRBJ2-1; 8 bases are shared with TRBD2. J was trimmed by 7 bases and V by 7 bases; bases with no gene match: 3. Germline CDR1 and CDR2: SQVTM and ANQGSEA. The CDR3 runs to 11 residues. The CDR3 reads CSDTSGNEQFF. The CDR3 nucleotides read TGCAGCGACACTAGCGGAAATGAGCAGTTCTTC.

This clonotype has ten or more counts. The rearrangement uses TRBV20-1 and TRBJ1-3; the D gene is possibly TRBD1 (5 bases). The V gene lost 6 bases and the J gene lost 0 bases, with 9 bases spanning the gap. Per the germline V gene, CDR1 is DFQATT and CDR2 is SNEGSKA (reference sequence). The CDR3 runs to 13 residues. The CDR3 reads CSAWGSSGNTIYF. The CDR3 DNA sequence: TGCAGTGCCTGGGGGAGCTCTGGAAACACCATATATTTT.

This clonotype occurred a few times. Here the CDR3 DNA reads TGTGCCAGCAGTTACGGCAGCGGGGTGGGGTACAATGAGCAGTTCTTC. It yields the protein CASSYGSGVGYNEQFF. This sequence joins TRBV6-5 and TRBJ2-1; 7 bases fit TRBD2. V was clipped by 2 bases and J by 4 bases; unmatched bases: 8. The CDR3 contains 16 residues. Germline lookup yields CDR1 MNHEY and CDR2 SVGAGI.

The chain combines TRBV20-1 with TRBJ2-7; 10 nucleotides match TRBD2. The germline V gene has CDR1 DFQATT and CDR2 SNEGSKA (reference sequence). After removal of 1 base from V and 6 bases from J, the junction contained 18 bases not matched to a gene. This CDR3 has 18 residues. DNA for the CDR3: TGCAGTGCTAGAGGTCCCACAGCGGGGGGGCCTATTCACCTCGAGCAGTACTTC. It is translated as CSARGPTAGGPIHLEQYF.

The J gene is TRBJ2-3, the V gene TRBV10-3; D is undetermined. Trimming left V 6 bases short and J 0 bases short, with 7 bases between. This CDR3 region has 13 residues. The V gene's germline CDR1 is ENHRY and CDR2 SYGVKD. CDR3 loop: CAIRVASTDTQYF. The CDR3 DNA sequence: TGTGCCATCAGGGTGGCCAGCACAGATACGCAGTATTTT.

This clonotype came up a few times. The genes are TRBV3-1 and TRBJ2-4; 9 bases line up with TRBD2. Trimming took 0 bases from V and 3 from J; bases not matched to a gene: 6. This CDR3 is built from 17 residues. Germline CDR1 reads LGHDT; CDR2 reads YNNKEL (reference sequence). The CDR3, as DNA: TGTGCCAGCAGCCAAGATTTTGCGGGGGGGATCAAAAACATTCAGTACTTC. Encoded protein: CASSQDFAGGIKNIQYF.

The chain carries TRBV3-1 and TRBJ2-6, with unresolved D. This CDR3 has 17 amino acids. Germline V gene sequence: CDR1 LGHDT, CDR2 YNNKEL (reference sequence). V was trimmed by 2 bases and J by 0 bases, leaving 11 bases between them. The CDR3 sequence is CASSQLYSLSGANVLTF. The CDR3 bases are TGTGCCAGCAGCCAACTGTACAGCCTCTCTGGGGCCAACGTCCTGACTTTC. The whole variable domain, filled in from reference TRBV3-1 and TRBJ2-6, reads DTAVSQTPKYLVTQMGNDKSIKCEQNLGHDTMYWYKQDSKKFLKIMFSYNNKELIINETVPNRFSPKSPDKAHLNLHINSLELGDSAVYFCASSQLYSLSGANVLTFGAGSRLTVL.

This clonotype was observed many times. This chain links TRBV7-9 with TRBJ1-1; the D is unclear. Trimming took off 5 bases at V and 6 bases at J, with 10 bases between the two ends. Germline CDR1 is SEHNR and CDR2 is FQNEAQ (reference sequence). CDR3 length equals 12 residues. The CDR3 region is CASSHEPSEAFF. DNA for the CDR3: TGTGCCAGCAGCCACGAGCCGTCTGAAGCTTTCTTT.

This clonotype was picked up a small number of times. The J gene is TRBJ2-5, the V gene TRBV4-2, with D unclear. Per germline, CDR1 LGHNA and CDR2 YNFKEQ. V was clipped by 0 bases and J by 4 bases, with 9 bases between them. The length of the CDR3 is 14 residues. This chain's CDR3 is CASSQEASRETQYF. CDR3 DNA sequence: TGTGCCAGCAGCCAAGAGGCTAGTAGAGAGACCCAGTACTTC.

Only a few counts were recorded for this clonotype. The chain joins TRBV11-2 to TRBJ1-1; 9 nucleotides agree with TRBD1. The CDR3 covers 15 residues. V shed 5 bases, J shed 0 bases, and the junction held 4 bases outside the gene matches. The germline CDR1 and CDR2 sequences are SGHAT and FQNNGV. DNA for the CDR3: TGTGCCAGCAGCCCACGGACAGGGGTGAACACTGAAGCTTTCTTT. Translated, it gives CASSPRTGVNTEAFF.

The J gene is TRBJ2-7, the V gene TRBV6-4; D might be TRBD1 or TRBD2, each matching 5 bases. This CDR3 spans 14 amino acids. The germline V gene has CDR1 MRHNA and CDR2 SNTAGT. V was trimmed by 8 bases and J by 5 bases, leaving 19 bases between them. CDR3 sequence (DNA): TGTGCCAGCGTCTCATTTGGGGGACGCAACGAGCAGTACGTC. Protein product: CASVSFGGRNEQYV.

This clonotype was observed a few times. The genes are TRBV24-1 and TRBJ2-3, with TRBD1 as a possible D gene (5 bases). The V gene lost 1 base and the J gene lost 4 bases, with 11 bases spanning the gap. Germline assignment: CDR1 KGHDR and CDR2 SFDVKD. The CDR3 runs 15 residues. CDR3 coding DNA: TGTGCCACCAGTGATTTAGGTCAGGGCGCAGATACGCAGTATTTT. Translation: CATSDLGQGADTQYF.

The rearrangement joins TRBV7-3 to TRBJ2-1; TRBD2 might be the D (6 bases). V lost 6 bases to trimming and J lost 4 bases, with 13 bases between them. CDR1 is SGHTA and CDR2 is FQGTGA in the germline V gene. CDR3 length equals 14 residues. The CDR3 sequence is CASRGPGLYNEQFF. CDR3 in DNA: TGTGCCAGCAGGGGCCCGGGACTTTACAATGAGCAGTTCTTC.

In this sample, this clonotype turned up many times. The chain carries TRBV7-9 and TRBJ2-6; D remains ambiguous. The CDR3 covers 13 residues. Per germline, CDR1 SEHNR and CDR2 FQNEAQ (reference sequence). Trimming left V 5 bases short and J 1 base short, with 3 bases between. The CDR3 reads CASSQSGANVLTF. CDR3 sequence (DNA): TGTGCCAGCAGCCAGTCTGGGGCCAACGTCCTGACTTTC.

The rearrangement joins TRBV12-5 to TRBJ2-3; maybe TRBD2 (5 bases). The germline V gene has CDR1 LGHNT and CDR2 FRNRAP. V lost 3 bases, J lost 2 bases, and 15 bases lay in between. This CDR3 is 16 amino acids long. The CDR3 region is CASGFASGTSTDTQYF. The CDR3 DNA reads as TGTGCTAGTGGTTTTGCCAGCGGAACCTCCACAGATACGCAGTATTTT.

At least ten counts were recorded for this clonotype. This rearrangement joins TRBV12-3 or TRBV12-4 to TRBJ1-5, with D uncertain. The CDR3 covers 14 residues. V lost 6 bases to trimming and J lost 6 bases, with 15 bases between them. The chain's CDR3 is CASSRRTASQPQHF. The CDR3 DNA reads as TGTGCCAGCAGCCGACGGACCGCCAGTCAGCCCCAGCATTTT.

This clonotype was seen a handful of times. This sequence joins TRBV20-1 and TRBJ1-2, with TRBD1 matching over 7 bases. The CDR3 consists of 14 residues. Trimming cost V 5 bases and J 4 bases; bases outside gene matches: 10. Germline V gene sequence: CDR1 DFQATT, CDR2 SNEGSKA (reference sequence). CDR3 residues: CSAGTGESLYGYTF. Written as DNA, the CDR3 is TGCAGTGCTGGAACAGGGGAGAGCCTCTATGGCTACACCTTC.

This chain joins TRBV11-1 and TRBJ2-2; D might be TRBD1 (6 bases). CDR1 is SGHAT and CDR2 is FQDESV in the germline V gene (reference sequence). This CDR3 comprises 19 residues. The germline V and J ends were trimmed by 5 bases and 7 bases, with 29 bases remaining between them. The CDR3 reads CASSPRLGQTPDLNGELFF. As DNA, the CDR3 is TGTGCCAGCAGCCCAAGGCTCGGACAGACCCCTGATCTTAACGGGGAGCTGTTTTTT.

This clonotype was observed a few times. This chain links TRBV30 with TRBJ1-2, with 7 bases matching TRBD1. The trim removed 2 bases at V and 6 bases at J, leaving 9 bases unmatched. CDR3 size: 14 residues. From germline, CDR1 is GTSNPN and CDR2 SVGIG (reference sequence). This CDR3 is CAWSRVRQGHGYTF. The CDR3 DNA is TGTGCCTGGAGTAGGGTTCGACAGGGCCATGGCTACACCTTC.

This sequence joins TRBV5-1 and TRBJ2-1; D might be TRBD2 (5 bases). Deletions cut 4 bases from V and 4 bases from J, with 12 bases between. CDR3 length equals 14 residues. Germline values: CDR1 SGHRS, CDR2 YFSETQ. The CDR3 region has the DNA TGCGCCAGCAGCCAGTTCCGGGGATACAATGAGCAGTTCTTC. It yields the protein CASSQFRGYNEQFF.

This clonotype was detected ten times or more. The CDR3 DNA is TGTGCCAGCAGCGGACAAATGAACACTGAAGCTTTCTTT. It encodes CASSGQMNTEAFF. The chain carries TRBV12-3 or TRBV12-4 and TRBJ1-1, with D tentatively TRBD1 (5 bases). Trimming shortened V by 6 bases and J by 0 bases, and 8 bases separated the two germline ends. The CDR3 extends over 13 amino acids.

This clonotype came up a few times. J is TRBJ2-5 and V is TRBV4-1; tentatively, D is TRBD2 (5 bases). CDR1 is MGHRA and CDR2 is YSYEKL in the germline V gene. The CDR3 is 16 residues long. Trimming took 0 bases from V and 5 from J, leaving 16 bases between them. In DNA form, the CDR3 reads TGCGCCAGCAGCCAAGATGCGGGCTTGCGCGGGGAGACCCAGTACTTC. Protein sequence: CASSQDAGLRGETQYF.

The chain combines TRBV20-1 with TRBJ1-2; D remains unclear. The germline V gene encodes CDR1 DFQATT and CDR2 SNEGSKA (reference sequence). This CDR3 has 12 amino acids. V was clipped by 3 bases and J by 2 bases, with 7 bases between them. In nucleotides, the CDR3 is TGCAGTGCTAGTTTCGAGAACTATGGCTACACCTTC. Its protein product is CSASFENYGYTF.

This clonotype was recorded at least ten times. The rearrangement joins TRBV27 to TRBJ2-1; D uncertain. Deletions cut 6 bases from V and 0 bases from J, with 9 bases between. Germline V gives CDR1 MNHEY, CDR2 SMNVEV (reference sequence). The CDR3 consists of 14 residues. Written as DNA, the CDR3 is TGTGCCAGCAGCTCAGAAAGCTCCTACAATGAGCAGTTCTTC. Translating gives CASSSESSYNEQFF.

This clonotype was recorded a few times. The chain employs TRBV4-1 and TRBJ1-2, with 8 positions matching TRBD1. Germline CDR1 MGHRA, CDR2 YSYEKL. This CDR3 region has 14 residues. Trimming took 2 bases from V and 2 from J; bases not matched to a gene: 1. CDR3 bases: TGCGCCAGCAGCCAATGGACAGGGAACTATGGCTACACCTTC. Encoded protein: CASSQWTGNYGYTF.

The chain employs TRBV20-1 and TRBJ1-1; the D is unclear. CDR1 DFQATT and CDR2 SNEGSKA come from the germline V gene (reference sequence). The CDR3 sequence is 13 residues long. Trimming took 1 base from V and 0 from J, leaving 6 bases between them. The CDR3 DNA reads as TGCAGTGCTAGAGTTCCGGTGAACACTGAAGCTTTCTTT. Its translation is CSARVPVNTEAFF.